The next 21 T cell receptor beta chains were all read from a single sample in a study of cytomegalovirus exposure and HLA in healthy donors (dated by TCRdb to about 2017). Receptors were amplified or captured by the immunoSEQ multiplex PCR assay. A mixture of 60 forward primers for TCR Vbeta segments and 13 reverse primers for TCR Jbeta segments was used in the multiplex PCR. TCRdb limited this immuneACCESS table to in-frame rearrangements with V and J called. A share of clones is missing; checked studies link under half to unresolved V genes, and the rest is unexplained. Present in this sample are about 190,000 clones, around nine tenths of which were seen just once. The biggest ten clones account for 1.5% to 2% of the sample. Sequences were obtained from PBMCs. Receptors originate from a woman between 18 and 29 years old in good health and CMV-seronegative.

This chain connects TRBV6-1 to TRBJ2-7; a possible D gene is TRBD1 (6 bases). The CDR3 consists of 15 residues. Trimming took 6 bases from V and 0 from J, leaving 15 bases between them. Germline V CDR1 and CDR2: MNHNS, SASEGT. CDR3 region: CASSSGAGTSYEQYF. The CDR3 DNA reads as TGTGCCAGCAGCTCAGGGGCAGGAACCTCCTACGAGCAGTACTTC.

Turning to this clone: Its ends do not fully match the called genes, so a read error is possible. The chain couples TRBV30 to TRBJ2-5, with D possibly being TRBD2 (5 bases). CDR1 is GTSNPN, CDR2 SVGIG, per germline (reference sequence). CDR3 size: 12 residues. The CDR3 protein is CTWSVLGSTQYF. The CDR3 DNA is TGTACCTGGAGTGTACTGGGGAGCACTCAGTACTTC.

The sample holds one count of this clone. CDR3 residues: CSVAHGDTGELFF. The CDR3 DNA reads as TGCAGCGTTGCCCACGGGGACACCGGGGAGCTGTTTTTT. The chain joins TRBV29-1 to TRBJ2-2, with D perhaps matching TRBD2 (5 bases). Germline V gene lookup returns CDR1 SQVTM and CDR2 ANQGSEA. This CDR3 has 13 amino acids. The germline V and J ends were trimmed by 4 bases and 3 bases, with 9 bases remaining between them.

The chain combines TRBV7-6 with TRBJ2-7; possible D gene TRBD1, 6 bases. V lost 1 base and J 3 bases, leaving 10 bases between the germline ends. This CDR3 is built from 14 residues. Germline CDR1 and CDR2: SGHVS and FNYEAQ. The CDR3 nucleotides read TGTGCCAGCAGCTTAGGTCAGGGGAACTACGAGCAGTACTTC. It translates to CASSLGQGNYEQYF.

This clone was found a few times. The chain combines TRBV11-3 with TRBJ2-1, with 7 positions matching TRBD1. V was pared by 4 bases and J by 5 bases, with 8 bases of the junction left unmatched. The CDR3 loop spans 15 amino acids. Germline CDR1 and CDR2: SGHNT and YENEEA. The CDR3 DNA is TGTGCCAGCAGCTATTCCGGGACAGCTAACAATGAGCAGTTCTTC. It is translated as CASSYSGTANNEQFF.

The rearrangement uses TRBV28 and TRBJ2-5; weak D call: TRBD2 (5 bases). TRBJ2-7 explains the end of the DNA better; the J call may be wrong. The length of the CDR3 is 15 residues. From germline, CDR1 is MDHEN and CDR2 SYDVKM. The CDR3 sequence: CASSSPGSGVYEQYF. The CDR3 DNA reads TGTGCCAGCAGTTCGCCGGGTTCCGGGGTCTACGAGCAGTACTTC.

The chain carries TRBV30 and TRBJ1-1; tentatively, D is TRBD1 (5 bases). Trimming took 0 bases from V and 1 from J, leaving 9 bases between them. Germline V gene sequence: CDR1 GTSNPN, CDR2 SVGIG (reference sequence). This CDR3 is built from 14 residues. The CDR3 protein is CAWSVGHWNTEAFF. CDR3 DNA: TGTGCCTGGAGTGTAGGACACTGGAACACTGAAGCTTTCTTT.

This chain uses TRBV11-2 with TRBJ1-5, with D uncertain. The V end lost 0 bases, the J end lost 2 bases, and 8 bases lay between the germline ends. The germline gives CDR1 SGHAT, CDR2 FQNNGV. The CDR3 contains 15 residues. In DNA form, the CDR3 reads TGTGCCAGCAGCTTAGAGCCCCAGGGCAATCAGCCCCAGCATTTT. Translated: CASSLEPQGNQPQHF.

Notes on this clone: The junction departs from the called germline gene at one end, perhaps through a read error. The same CDR3 can be traced to other DNA sequences in this sample. J is TRBJ2-1 and V is TRBV7-9; TRBD1 might be the D (5 bases). In germline, CDR1 is SEHNR, CDR2 FQNEAQ (reference sequence). CDR3 length: 13 amino acids. The CDR3 loop reads CSSSSDSYNEQFF. In DNA, the CDR3 is TGTTCCAGCAGCTCCGACAGCTACAATGAGCAGTTCTTC.

The rearrangement joins TRBV30 to TRBJ2-1, with TRBD2 matching 13 bases. CDR1 and CDR2 (germline): GTSNPN, SVGIG (reference sequence). Trimming at V came to 1 base and at J to 11 bases, leaving 5 bases not matched to a gene. This CDR3 comprises 14 residues. The CDR3 DNA sequence: TGTGCCTGGAGTGGACTAGCGGGAGGATCCCAGCAGTTCTTC. Translating gives CAWSGLAGGSQQFF.

This chain connects TRBV7-9 to TRBJ1-2, with D possibly being TRBD1 (6 bases). CDR3 length: 16 amino acids. Trimming took 1 base from V and 4 from J, leaving 16 bases between them. Germline assignment: CDR1 SEHNR and CDR2 FQNEAQ (reference sequence). The chain's CDR3 is CASSLGLGGASYGYTF. The CDR3 bases are TGTGCCAGCAGCTTAGGACTAGGGGGGGCGTCCTATGGCTACACCTTC.

This chain links TRBV6-6 with TRBJ2-3; TRBD1 agrees at 9 bases. The CDR3 contains 15 residues. Germline V gene data show CDR1 as MNHNY and CDR2 as SVGAGI (reference sequence). V gave up 5 bases and J gave up 1 base; unmatched junction bases: 4. CDR3 DNA sequence: TGTGCCAGCAGTACCCGGGACAGGGGCACAGATACGCAGTATTTT. It yields the protein CASSTRDRGTDTQYF.

In DNA form, the CDR3 reads TGTGCCAGCAGCTCCGGGGGGGATACGCAGTATTTT. It translates to CASSSGGDTQYF. The V and J genes are TRBV7-9 and TRBJ2-3; 7 bases agree with TRBD2. The germline CDR1 and CDR2 sequences are SEHNR and FQNEAQ (reference sequence). This CDR3 has 12 amino acids. V was clipped by 4 bases and J by 6 bases; unmatched bases: 1.

This chain links TRBV2 with TRBJ1-5; 8 nucleotides match TRBD1. The germline gives CDR1 SNHLY, CDR2 FYNNEI. The CDR3 has 16 residues. The V segment lost 6 bases and the J segment 2 bases; nucleotides outside the gene matches: 9. CDR3 DNA sequence: TGTGCCAGCAGCGAGTCAGGGGGCTTGGGCAATCAGCCCCAGCATTTT. Translation gives CASSESGGLGNQPQHF.

The V call is TRBV11-1, the J call TRBJ2-4; tentatively, D is TRBD2 (6 bases). This CDR3 is built from 15 residues. V was cut by 4 bases and J by 3 bases, with 13 bases left in between. The germline V gene has CDR1 SGHAT and CDR2 FQDESV (reference sequence). CDR3 loop: CASSSEGLGKNIQYF. The CDR3 DNA sequence: TGTGCCAGCAGCTCAGAGGGACTGGGCAAAAACATTCAGTACTTC. Looking up the rest from reference TRBV11-1 and TRBJ2-4 gives the full variable domain: EAEVAQSPRYKITEKSQAVAFWCDPISGHATLYWYRQILGQGPELLVQFQDESVVDDSQLPKDRFSAERLKGVDSTLKIQPAELGDSAMYLCASSSEGLGKNIQYFGAGTRLSVL.

V usage is TRBV18 and J usage is TRBJ1-3, with 12 bases that match TRBD1. Germline CDR1 reads KGHSH; CDR2 reads LQKENI. Germline trimming cut 3 bases from V and 7 bases from J; bases unmatched to any gene: 1. CDR3 size: 14 residues. CDR3 bases: TGTGCCAGCTCACCGGGACAGGGGGCGAACACCATATATTTT. It yields the protein CASSPGQGANTIYF.

This clone was seen a few times. The chain uses TRBV11-2 and TRBJ1-2; D unclear. V lost 4 bases and J 8 bases, leaving 11 bases between the germline ends. The CDR3 covers 12 residues. From germline, CDR1 is SGHAT and CDR2 FQNNGV. The CDR3 coding sequence is TGTGCCAGCAGCTCCGAGAGCCTGGGCTACACCTTC. This encodes CASSSESLGYTF. Full variable domain (remainder filled in from reference TRBV11-2 and TRBJ1-2): EAGVAQSPRYKIIEKRQSVAFWCNPISGHATLYWYQQILGQGPKLLIQFQNNGVVDDSQLPKDRFSAERLKGVDSTLKIQPAKLEDSAVYLCASSSESLGYTFGSGTRLTVV.

The chain couples TRBV5-1 to TRBJ1-1, with a possible D match to TRBD1 (5 bases). V lost 1 base, J lost 1 base, and 8 bases lay in between. The CDR3 extends over 14 amino acids. Germline CDR1 is SGHRS and CDR2 is YFSETQ. The CDR3 DNA is TGCGCCAGCAGCTTGATACAGGAGAACACTGAAGCTTTCTTT. Amino acid sequence: CASSLIQENTEAFF.

The chain joins TRBV19 to TRBJ1-5; D is unclear. CDR3 length: 19 residues. V gave up 3 bases and J gave up 2 bases, with 23 bases separating them. CDR1 LNHDA and CDR2 SQIVND come from the germline V gene (reference sequence). CDR3 loop: CASSIGSNTLARGNQPQHF. Written as DNA, the CDR3 is TGTGCCAGTAGTATCGGCAGTAATACACTAGCGAGGGGCAATCAGCCCCAGCATTTT.

This clone was detected a few times. The chain uses TRBV18 and TRBJ2-5; 10 nucleotides align to TRBD2. This CDR3 has 16 amino acids. Germline CDR1 and CDR2: KGHSH and LQKENI. V lost 3 bases to trimming and J lost 4 bases; unmatched junction nucleotides: 8. CDR3 DNA sequence: TGTGCCAGCTCACCGGCTAGCGGGGGACCCGGAGAGACCCAGTACTTC. This gives the protein CASSPASGGPGETQYF.

The V and J genes are TRBV4-1 and TRBJ1-6; TRBD1 aligns across 11 bases. The CDR3 consists of 17 residues. Per germline, CDR1 MGHRA and CDR2 YSYEKL. V trimming: 4 bases; J trimming: 8 bases; junction bases outside the gene matches: 10. The CDR3: CASSLGQGAVWDSPLHF. As DNA, the CDR3 is TGCGCCAGCAGCCTTGGACAGGGGGCAGTTTGGGATTCACCCCTCCACTTT.